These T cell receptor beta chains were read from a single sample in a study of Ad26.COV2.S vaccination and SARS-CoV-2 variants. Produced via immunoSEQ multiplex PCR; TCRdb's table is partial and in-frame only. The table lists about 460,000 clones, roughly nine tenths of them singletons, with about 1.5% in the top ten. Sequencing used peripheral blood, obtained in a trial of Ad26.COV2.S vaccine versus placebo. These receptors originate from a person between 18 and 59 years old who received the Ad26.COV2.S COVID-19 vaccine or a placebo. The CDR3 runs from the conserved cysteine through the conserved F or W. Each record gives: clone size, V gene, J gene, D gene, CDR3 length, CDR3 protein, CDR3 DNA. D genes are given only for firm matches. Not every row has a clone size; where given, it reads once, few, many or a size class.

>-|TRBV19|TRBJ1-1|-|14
CASSISAVNTEAFF
TGTGCCAGTAGTATATCCGCCGTGAACACTGAAGCTTTCTTT
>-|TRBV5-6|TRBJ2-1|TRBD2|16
CASRTSGGASYNEQFF
TGTGCCAGCAGGACTAGCGGGGGGGCCTCCTACAATGAGCAGTTCTTC
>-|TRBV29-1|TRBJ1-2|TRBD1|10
CSADRDGYTF
TGCAGCGCCGACAGGGATGGCTACACCTTC
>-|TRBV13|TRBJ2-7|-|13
CASSLKQGYEQYF
TGTGCCAGCAGCTTAAAACAGGGCTACGAGCAGTATTTC
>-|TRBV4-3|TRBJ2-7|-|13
CASSRGLFYEQYF
TGCGCCAGCAGCCGGGGACTCTTCTACGAGCAGTACTTC
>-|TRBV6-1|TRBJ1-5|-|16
CASSELSTLSNQPQHF
TGTGCCAGCAGTGAACTTTCCACCCTTAGCAATCAGCCCCAGCATTTT
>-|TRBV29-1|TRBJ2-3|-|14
CSVVTQLVADTQYF
TGCAGCGTTGTTACGCAACTGGTAGCAGATACGCAGTATTTT
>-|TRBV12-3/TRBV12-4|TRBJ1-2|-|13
CASSFMNRNGYTF
TGTGCCAGCAGTTTTATGAACAGAAATGGCTACACCTTC
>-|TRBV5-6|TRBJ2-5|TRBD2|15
CASSPTSGIGETQYF
TGTGCCAGCAGCCCGACTAGCGGGATTGGGGAGACCCAGTACTTC
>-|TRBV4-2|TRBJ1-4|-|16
CASSLGTAATNEKLFF
TGTGCCAGCAGCCTTGGGACGGCGGCAACTAATGAAAAACTGTTTTTT
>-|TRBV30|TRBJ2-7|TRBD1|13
CAGRQGPLYEQYF
TGTGCCGGAAGACAGGGGCCCCTTTACGAGCAGTACTTC
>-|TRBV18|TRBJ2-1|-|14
CASSPPFPANEQFF
TGTGCCAGCTCACCACCGTTCCCAGCTAATGAGCAGTTCTTC
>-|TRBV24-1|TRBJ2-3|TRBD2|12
CATSGSGDTQYF
TGTGCCACTAGCGGGAGTGGAGATACGCAGTATTTT
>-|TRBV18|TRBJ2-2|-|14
CASSRLEQTGELFF
TGTGCCAGCTCACGACTCGAACAGACCGGGGAGCTGTTTTTT
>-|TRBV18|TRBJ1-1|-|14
CASSPDRLNTEAFF
TGTGCCAGCTCACCGGACAGACTAAACACTGAAGCTTTCTTT
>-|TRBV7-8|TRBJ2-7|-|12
CASSSSSYEQYF
TGTGCCAGCAGCTCATCCTCCTACGAGCAGTACTTC
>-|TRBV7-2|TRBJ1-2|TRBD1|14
CASSSRTGESGYTF
TGTGCCAGCAGCTCCAGGACAGGGGAAAGTGGCTACACCTTC
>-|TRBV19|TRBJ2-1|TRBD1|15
CASSYPLTGYNEQFF
TGTGCCAGTAGTTATCCCTTGACAGGGTACAATGAGCAGTTCTTC
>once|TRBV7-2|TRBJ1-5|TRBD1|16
CASSLGQGKSEQPQHF
TGTGCCAGCAGCCTCGGACAGGGGAAAAGCGAACAGCCCCAGCATTTT
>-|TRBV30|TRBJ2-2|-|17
CAWGGTKTGLNTGELFF
TGTGCCTGGGGGGGAACCAAAACAGGGTTGAACACCGGGGAGCTGTTTTTT
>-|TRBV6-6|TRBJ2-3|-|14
CASSYPEVEDTQYF
TGTGCCAGCAGTTACCCGGAGGTCGAAGATACGCAGTATTTT
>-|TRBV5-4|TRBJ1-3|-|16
CASSTALGAGGNTIYF
TGTGCCAGCAGCACCGCCCTTGGGGCGGGAGGAAACACCATATATTTT